This T cell receptor (beta chain) emerged from a study of cytomegalovirus exposure and HLA in healthy donors. Study conclusions and caveats: TRBV6-2, TRBV6-3 and some other V segments were excluded as indistinguishable. Under in vitro conditions, a few CMV-associated chains were confirmed as specific for CMV antigens. In an earlier analysis, productive rearrangement rates for most beta V segments clustered near 87% or 30%.

In the case of this clone: Its antigen remains unknown.

The PCR contained 60 Vbeta and 13 Jbeta primers. As originally analysed: Among the unique TCR beta chains that a later analysis counted, about 86 million in all, 9.5 million to 11 million were shared. The repertoire was sequenced with immunoSEQ multiplex PCR; TCRdb's copy has only in-frame clones and lacks some. V, J and clone size derive from that table, while D and trimming were established from the DNA sequence. The sample comprises some 130,000 clones, 77% of which are singletons, and approximately 4.2% rests with the top ten. CDR3 size: 18 residues. The receptor was isolated from a male donor in good health and CMV-seropositive. Material for sequencing was PBMCs. The chain has TRBV21-1 and TRBJ2-3; the table assigns TRBD2, which was not confirmed against the DNA. TRBV21-1 is a documented pseudogene. CDR3 loop: CASSFLPPSGGARDTQYF. The CDR3, as DNA: TGTGCCAGCAGTTTCCTTCCTCCCAGCGGGGGGGCCAGAGATACGCAGTATTTT.